The clone carrying this TCR beta chain was recorded many times. Its antigen is not known. These data belong to a study of T cells in Graves' hyperthyroidism and ophthalmopathy. Across the study: Blood was drawn when the patient was first diagnosed and still untreated.

The CDR3 contains 13 residues. Looked up from germline, CDR1 is MNHEY and CDR2 is SVGEGT. V was cut by 6 bases and J by 6 bases, with 14 bases left in between. RNA transcripts served as the template for amplifying TCR beta CDR3 regions. HTBI primers were used for first-round RT-PCR of the TCR CDR3. MiXCR was run by TCRdb on the multiplex PCR reads, yielding one entry per CDR3 protein. The sample includes under 250,000 distinct CDR3 sequences, about 17% of them seen just once. Across 18 months, stable Graves' hyperthyroidism was marked by no progression to ophthalmopathy. Using more than 8 ml of fresh peripheral blood, PBMCs were prepared. Overall study results and limits: The blood repertoire included most of the expanded thyroid clonotypes above 0.001.

The source is a woman aged 50 to 60 with Graves' hyperthyroidism. The source material was blood. The V and J genes are TRBV6-2 or TRBV6-3 and TRBJ1-2; D may be TRBD1 (5 bases). The CDR3 is CASRSTGGNGYTF. The CDR3 nucleotides read TGTGCCAGCAGATCCACAGGCGGAAATGGCTACACCTTC.